The sequence of this T cell receptor beta chain was determined in a study of tumor-infiltrating lymphocytes in primary liver carcinoma. Germline V CDR1 and CDR2: LNHDA, SQIVND (reference sequence). This CDR3 has 20 residues. Comment on this clonotype: One end of the junction fails to match germline, which may point to a read error.

The researchers obtained blood RNA from unsorted whole blood and also extracted germline DNA. From 500 ng of total RNA, TCR beta-specific cDNA was reverse-transcribed using a constant-region primer. Employing slightly modified ARM-PCR, three nested multiplex PCR rounds were run, and these gave rise to the TCR beta libraries. The study ran its first two PCR rounds for 9 to 10 cycles each, using TRBV1-TRBV30 forward primers and a C-beta reverse primer. TCRdb reprocessed the multiplex PCR reads with MiXCR, giving one entry per CDR3 protein. Among 330,000 or so distinct CDR3 sequences listed, 65% were seen once.

Sequenced: peripheral blood. The V gene is TRBV19, the J gene TRBJ2-5; TRBD2 matches at 15 bases. The receptor's source is a man aged 40-49 years with primary liver carcinoma and hepatitis B virus infection. Here the CDR3 DNA reads TGTTCCAGTAGCCAAACCCCCGGACTAGCGGGAGGGCAGCCTTCTGAGACCCAGTACTTC. This translates into CSSSQTPGLAGGQPSETQYF.